A single sample is the source of the 4 T cell receptor beta chains below, sequenced in a study of regulatory T cells in long-lasting Graves disease. Arm-PCR of CDR3 regions and iRepertoire HTBI primers were used to build TCR beta libraries. TCRdb recomputed calls from the multiplex PCR reads with MiXCR, one row per CDR3 protein. The sample carries about half a million distinct CDR3 sequences, 20% to 25% recorded once. Time point described: persistent/refractory GD, antithyroid drugs over 5 years with positive TRAb. RNA extracted from PBMCs served as the sequencing template. Sequencing used peripheral blood mononuclear cells (PBMCs), obtained when the disease was refractory, from a patient treated with antithyroid drugs. These receptors were collected from a female donor with Graves disease.

This clonotype has just a few counts. The J gene is TRBJ1-4, the V gene TRBV30; TRBD1 agrees at 8 bases. The length of the CDR3 is 13 residues. V lost 0 bases and J lost 7; bases outside the gene matches: 1. Germline loops: CDR1 GTSNPN, CDR2 SVGIG (reference sequence). CDR3 protein: CAWSVQGGEKLFF. The CDR3 DNA is TGTGCCTGGAGTGTACAGGGGGGTGAAAAACTGTTTTTT.

This clonotype was seen repeatedly, ten times or more. The chain employs TRBV25-1 and TRBJ1-4; no clear D. The V and J ends lost 5 bases and 2 bases respectively, with 12 bases between them. This CDR3 is built from 15 residues. From germline, CDR1 is MGHDK and CDR2 SYGVNS. The CDR3 reads CASSTYTSTNEKLFF. CDR3 nucleotide sequence: TGTGCCAGCAGTACCTACACGTCGACTAATGAAAAACTGTTTTTT.

The chain links TRBV20-1 to TRBJ2-7; D unclear. V was shortened by 3 bases and J by 6 bases, with 9 bases between the two germline ends. Germline lookup yields CDR1 DFQATT and CDR2 SNEGSKA (reference sequence). This CDR3 comprises 11 residues. In nucleotides, the CDR3 is TGCAGTGCTAGTTGGGAAGCCGAGCAGTACTTC. It encodes CSASWEAEQYF.

This clonotype was detected ten times or more. This chain joins TRBV12-3 or TRBV12-4 and TRBJ1-2, with D unclear. There are 11 residues in the CDR3. V lost 7 bases and J lost 8, with 11 bases in between. CDR3 DNA: TGTGCCAGCACGCCTTGGGTGGGCTACACCTTC. Translating it yields CASTPWVGYTF.